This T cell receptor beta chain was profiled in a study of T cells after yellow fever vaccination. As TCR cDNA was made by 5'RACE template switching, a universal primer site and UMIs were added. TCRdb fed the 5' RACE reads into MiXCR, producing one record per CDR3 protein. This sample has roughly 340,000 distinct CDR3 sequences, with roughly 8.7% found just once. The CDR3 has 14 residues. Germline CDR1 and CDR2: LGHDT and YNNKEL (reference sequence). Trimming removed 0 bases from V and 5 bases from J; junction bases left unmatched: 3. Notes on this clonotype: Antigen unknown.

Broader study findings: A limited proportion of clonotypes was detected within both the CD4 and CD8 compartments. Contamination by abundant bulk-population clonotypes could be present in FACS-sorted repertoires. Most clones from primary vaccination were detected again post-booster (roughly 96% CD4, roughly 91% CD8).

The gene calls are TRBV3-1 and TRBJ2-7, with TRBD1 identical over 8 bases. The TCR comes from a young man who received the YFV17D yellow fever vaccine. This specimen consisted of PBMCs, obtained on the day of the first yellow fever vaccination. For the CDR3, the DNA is TGTGCCAGCAGCCAAGAAGGACAGGGAGACGAGCAGTACTTC. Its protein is CASSQEGQGDEQYF.